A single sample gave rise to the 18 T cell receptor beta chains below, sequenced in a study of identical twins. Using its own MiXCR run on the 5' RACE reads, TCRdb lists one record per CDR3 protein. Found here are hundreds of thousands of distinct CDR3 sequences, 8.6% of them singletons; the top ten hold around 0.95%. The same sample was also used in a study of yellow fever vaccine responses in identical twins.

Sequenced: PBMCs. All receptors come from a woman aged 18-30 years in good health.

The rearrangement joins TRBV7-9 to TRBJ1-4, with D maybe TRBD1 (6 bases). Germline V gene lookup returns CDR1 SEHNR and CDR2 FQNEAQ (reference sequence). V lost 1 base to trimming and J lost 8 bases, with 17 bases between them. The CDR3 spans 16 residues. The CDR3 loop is CASSLESTGLQEKLFF. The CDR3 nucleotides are TGTGCCAGCAGCTTAGAATCAACAGGGCTACAGGAAAAACTGTTTTTT.

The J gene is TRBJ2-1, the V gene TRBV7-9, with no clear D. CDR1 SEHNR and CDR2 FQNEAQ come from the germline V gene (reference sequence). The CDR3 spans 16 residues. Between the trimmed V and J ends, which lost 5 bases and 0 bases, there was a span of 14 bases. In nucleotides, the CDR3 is TGTGCCAGCAGCCCGACGGACCTCAGCTCCTACAATGAGCAGTTCTTC. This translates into CASSPTDLSSYNEQFF.

CDR3 protein: CASSYEVTAFRSGELFF. CDR3 in DNA: TGTGCCAGCAGTTACGAAGTAACCGCCTTTCGGTCCGGGGAGCTGTTTTTT. The chain is built from TRBV6-5 and TRBJ2-2; D is undetermined. V shed 2 bases and J shed 6 bases, with 19 bases lying between them. In germline, CDR1 is MNHEY, CDR2 SVGAGI. The CDR3 is 17 amino acids.

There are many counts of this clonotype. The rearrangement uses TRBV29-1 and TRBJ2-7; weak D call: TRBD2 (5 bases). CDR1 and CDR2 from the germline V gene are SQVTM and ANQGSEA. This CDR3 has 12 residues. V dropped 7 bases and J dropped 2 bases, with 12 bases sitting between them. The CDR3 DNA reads TGCAGCGCAAAGACACTAGCCTACGAGCAGTACTTC. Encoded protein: CSAKTLAYEQYF.

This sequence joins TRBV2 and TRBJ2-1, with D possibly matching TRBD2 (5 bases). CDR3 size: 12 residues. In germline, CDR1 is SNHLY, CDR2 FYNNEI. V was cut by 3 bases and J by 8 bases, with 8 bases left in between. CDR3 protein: CASSDTGYEQFF. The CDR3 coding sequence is TGTGCCAGCAGTGACACGGGGTATGAGCAGTTCTTC.

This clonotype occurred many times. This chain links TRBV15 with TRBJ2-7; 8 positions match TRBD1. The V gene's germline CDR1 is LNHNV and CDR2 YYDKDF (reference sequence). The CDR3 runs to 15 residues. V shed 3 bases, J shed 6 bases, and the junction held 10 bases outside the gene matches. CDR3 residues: CATSRSRDRNSEQYF. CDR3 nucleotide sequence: TGTGCCACCAGCAGGAGCCGGGACAGGAATTCCGAGCAGTACTTC.

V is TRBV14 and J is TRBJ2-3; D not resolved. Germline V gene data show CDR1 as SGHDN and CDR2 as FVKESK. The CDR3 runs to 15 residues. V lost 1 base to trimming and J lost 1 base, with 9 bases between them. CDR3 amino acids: CASSQAIYRTDTQYF. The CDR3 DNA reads TGTGCCAGCAGCCAAGCCATATACCGCACAGATACGCAGTATTTT.

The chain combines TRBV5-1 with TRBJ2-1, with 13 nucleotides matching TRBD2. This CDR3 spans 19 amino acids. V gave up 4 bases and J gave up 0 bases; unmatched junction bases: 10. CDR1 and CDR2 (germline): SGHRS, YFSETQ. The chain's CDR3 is CASSPRLAGGLSSYNEQFF. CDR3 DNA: TGCGCCAGCAGCCCCCGACTAGCGGGAGGCCTAAGCTCCTACAATGAGCAGTTCTTC.

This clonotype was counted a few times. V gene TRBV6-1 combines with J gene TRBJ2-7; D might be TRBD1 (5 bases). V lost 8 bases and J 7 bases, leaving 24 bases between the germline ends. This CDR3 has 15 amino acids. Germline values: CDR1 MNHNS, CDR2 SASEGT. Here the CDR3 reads CASSQPTSGFGEQYF. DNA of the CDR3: TGTGCCAGCTCCCAACCCACCTCAGGGTTTGGGGAGCAGTACTTC.

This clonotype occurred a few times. CDR3 DNA: TGTGCCAGCAGCTTACGGCGGGGGGGCCTGGATACGCAGTATTTT. Protein sequence: CASSLRRGGLDTQYF. The chain recombines TRBV7-8 with TRBJ2-3, with 9 bases fitting TRBD2. CDR3 length: 15 residues. Germline V CDR1 and CDR2: SGHVS, FQNEAQ. V shed 2 bases and J 6 bases; nucleotides not matched to a gene: 6.

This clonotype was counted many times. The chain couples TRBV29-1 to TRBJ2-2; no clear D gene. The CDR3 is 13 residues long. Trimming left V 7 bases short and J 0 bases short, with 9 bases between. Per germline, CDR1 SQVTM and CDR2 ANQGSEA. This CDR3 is CSALGPNTGELFF. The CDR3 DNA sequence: TGCAGCGCCCTAGGGCCGAACACCGGGGAGCTGTTTTTT.

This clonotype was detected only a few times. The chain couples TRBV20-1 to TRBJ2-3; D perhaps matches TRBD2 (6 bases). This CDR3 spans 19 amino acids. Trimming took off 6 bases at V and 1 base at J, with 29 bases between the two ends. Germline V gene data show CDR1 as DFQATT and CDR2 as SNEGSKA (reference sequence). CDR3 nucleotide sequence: TGCAGTGCAGTGGACCCGACCCCGCGTCGGGAGACAGGCACAGATACGCAGTATTTT. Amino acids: CSAVDPTPRRETGTDTQYF.

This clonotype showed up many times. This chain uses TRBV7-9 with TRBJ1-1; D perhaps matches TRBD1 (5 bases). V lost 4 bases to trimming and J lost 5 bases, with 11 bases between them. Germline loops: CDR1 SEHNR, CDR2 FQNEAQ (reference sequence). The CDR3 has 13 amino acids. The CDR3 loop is CASSWTGGTEAFF. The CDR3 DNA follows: TGTGCCAGCAGCTGGACTGGGGGAACTGAAGCTTTCTTT.

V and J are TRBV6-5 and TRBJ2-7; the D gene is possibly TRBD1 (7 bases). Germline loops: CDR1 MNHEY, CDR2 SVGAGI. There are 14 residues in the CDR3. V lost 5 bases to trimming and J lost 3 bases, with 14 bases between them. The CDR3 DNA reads TGTGCCAGCAGTCACCGGGGGACAGTCTACGAGCAGTACTTC. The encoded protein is CASSHRGTVYEQYF.

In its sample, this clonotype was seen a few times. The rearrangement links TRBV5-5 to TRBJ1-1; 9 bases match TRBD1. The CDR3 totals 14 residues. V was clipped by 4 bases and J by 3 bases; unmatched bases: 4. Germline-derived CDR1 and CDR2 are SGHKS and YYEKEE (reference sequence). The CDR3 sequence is CASSLWDRDTEAFF. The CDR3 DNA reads TGTGCCAGCAGCCTGTGGGACAGGGACACTGAAGCTTTCTTT.

CDR3 nucleotides: TGTGCCAGCAGCTTAAGTGTGTTCGGTGAGCAGTTCTTC. The encoded protein is CASSLSVFGEQFF. The chain employs TRBV7-9 and TRBJ2-1; D is undetermined. CDR1 is SEHNR and CDR2 is FQNEAQ in the germline V gene (reference sequence). The CDR3 extends over 13 amino acids. Between the trimmed V and J ends, which lost 2 bases and 9 bases, there was a span of 11 bases.

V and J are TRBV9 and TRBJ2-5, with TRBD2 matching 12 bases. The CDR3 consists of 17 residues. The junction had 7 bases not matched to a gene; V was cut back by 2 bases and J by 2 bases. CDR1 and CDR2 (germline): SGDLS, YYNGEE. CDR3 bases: TGTGCCAGCAGCGTGGATCTAGCGGGAGGGATGCAAGAGACCCAGTACTTC. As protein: CASSVDLAGGMQETQYF. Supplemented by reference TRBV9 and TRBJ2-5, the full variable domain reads DSGVTQTPKHLITATGQRVTLRCSPRSGDLSVYWYQQSLDQGLQFLIQYYNGEERAKGNILERFSAQQFPDLHSELNLSSLELGDSALYFCASSVDLAGGMQETQYFGPGTRLLVL.

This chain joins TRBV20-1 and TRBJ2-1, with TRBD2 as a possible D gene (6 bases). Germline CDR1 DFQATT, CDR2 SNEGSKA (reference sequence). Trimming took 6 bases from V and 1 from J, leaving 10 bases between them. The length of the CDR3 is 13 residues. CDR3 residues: CSAWEVSYNEQFF. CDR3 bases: TGCAGTGCCTGGGAGGTTTCCTACAATGAGCAGTTCTTC.